Each of the 3 T cell receptor beta chains below was sequenced from the same sample in a study of blood T cell repertoires in COVID-19. This table comes from immunoSEQ multiplex PCR, and its TCRdb copy is limited to in-frame clones, with some not included. Here the sample spans approximately 200,000 clones, about nine tenths being singletons. The sample was peripheral blood. These receptor sequences come from a woman between 55 and 75 years old with acute or convalescent COVID-19.

The J gene is TRBJ2-2, the V gene TRBV7-8; D remains ambiguous. Germline values: CDR1 SGHVS, CDR2 FQNEAQ. V lost 4 bases and J 7 bases, leaving 19 bases between the germline ends. The CDR3 runs to 16 residues. The CDR3 sequence is CASSSHLSEFGGELFF. The CDR3 DNA reads TGTGCCAGCAGCTCACACCTCAGCGAATTCGGCGGGGAGCTGTTTTTT.

This chain connects TRBV24-1 to TRBJ1-5; D gene uncertain. Germline-derived CDR1 and CDR2 are KGHDR and SFDVKD. The CDR3 sequence is 14 residues long. V was shortened by 3 bases and J by 7 bases, with 12 bases between the two germline ends. In DNA, the CDR3 is TGTGCCACCAGTGATAGCGGGATAGTCCAGCCCCAGCATTTT. Its protein product is CATSDSGIVQPQHF.

The chain combines TRBV6-6 with TRBJ1-5, with D perhaps matching TRBD1 (6 bases). Trimming took off 10 bases at V and 3 bases at J, with 13 bases between the two ends. Germline CDR1 is MNHNY and CDR2 is SVGAGI (reference sequence). The length of the CDR3 is 13 residues. In DNA, the CDR3 is TGTGCCACCGGGACACAAAACAATCAGCCCCAGCATTTT. This translates into CATGTQNNQPQHF.